This TCR beta chain was observed in a study of T cell repertoires in cytomegalovirus infection. As for the study in general: Evidence of both CMV infection and a matching HLA type came from public TCR beta signatures.

Study outcomes and limitations: HLA-C-restricted CMV clonotypes gave the most frequent clonotype in two of eight donors. There were carriers of CMV plus the relevant HLA, and cumulative public TCR beta family frequency identified them.

With 0 bases removed from V and 7 bases from J, the gap between germline ends came to 11 bases. CDR3 length: 14 amino acids. Germline V gene sequence: CDR1 SGHKS, CDR2 YYEKEE (reference sequence). In its sample, this clonotype was seen many times. Its matching antigen is unknown. TCRdb redid the calling of the reads with MiXCR, one entry per CDR3 protein. The sample yields roughly 570,000 distinct CDR3 sequences, 35% to 50% seen once. Sequenced here: cultured PBMCs, sampled from culture after CMV antigen stimulation. The chain couples TRBV5-5 to TRBJ2-1, with no clear D. The source of this sequence is a human donor in good health (CMV status not recorded). Some clones in this sample may be carry-over from other donors' samples. Here the CDR3 reads CASSLDAVRNEQFF. CDR3 bases: TGTGCCAGCAGCTTGGATGCAGTGCGGAATGAGCAGTTCTTC.